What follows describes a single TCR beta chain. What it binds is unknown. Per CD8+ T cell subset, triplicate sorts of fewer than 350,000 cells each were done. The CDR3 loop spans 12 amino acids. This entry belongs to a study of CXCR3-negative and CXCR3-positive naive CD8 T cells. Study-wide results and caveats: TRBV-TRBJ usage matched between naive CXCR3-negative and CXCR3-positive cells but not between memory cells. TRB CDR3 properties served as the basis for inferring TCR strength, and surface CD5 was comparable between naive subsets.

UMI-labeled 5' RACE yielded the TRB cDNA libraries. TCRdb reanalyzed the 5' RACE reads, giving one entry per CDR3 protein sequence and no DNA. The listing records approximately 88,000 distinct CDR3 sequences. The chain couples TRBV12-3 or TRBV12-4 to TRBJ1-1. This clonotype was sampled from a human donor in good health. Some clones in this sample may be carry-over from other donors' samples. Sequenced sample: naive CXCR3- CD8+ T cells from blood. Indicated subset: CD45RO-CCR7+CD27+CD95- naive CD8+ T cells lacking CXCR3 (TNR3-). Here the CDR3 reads CASSPWGTEAFF.